The source of this TCR beta chain is a study of CD8+CD57+ T cells in acquired aplastic anemia. The wider study: DNA from sorted CD4+ and CD8+ cells averaged roughly 3.4 ug. Study findings and constraints: A set of twenty-nine CD8+ CDR3 sequences was shared between patients and controls, and these sequences appeared highly expressed in patients.

CDR3 length: 16 residues. V lost 6 bases and J lost 8; bases outside the gene matches: 9. The germline V gene has CDR1 ENHRY and CDR2 SYGVKD. Sequencing was done on patients that had shown CD8+CD57+ cell expansion by flow cytometry. Concerning this clonotype itself: Its antigen remains unknown.

Investigators profiled TCR beta VDJ and CDR3 from genomic DNA template. MiXCR, applied by TCRdb to the reads, yields one record per CDR3 protein. The top ten hold approximately 7.8% of the sample, which has 200,000 to 300,000 distinct CDR3 sequences, more than 40% seen once. The material sequenced was sorted CD4+, CD8+, or CD8+CD57+ T cells (not recorded which) from PBMCs. This TCR came from a human donor with aplastic anemia. The chain is built from TRBV10-3 and TRBJ2-1; 14 nucleotides align to TRBD2. This chain's CDR3 is CAISGTSGGTSDEQFF. The DNA of the CDR3 is TGTGCCATCAGCGGGACTAGCGGGGGCACCAGTGATGAGCAGTTCTTC.